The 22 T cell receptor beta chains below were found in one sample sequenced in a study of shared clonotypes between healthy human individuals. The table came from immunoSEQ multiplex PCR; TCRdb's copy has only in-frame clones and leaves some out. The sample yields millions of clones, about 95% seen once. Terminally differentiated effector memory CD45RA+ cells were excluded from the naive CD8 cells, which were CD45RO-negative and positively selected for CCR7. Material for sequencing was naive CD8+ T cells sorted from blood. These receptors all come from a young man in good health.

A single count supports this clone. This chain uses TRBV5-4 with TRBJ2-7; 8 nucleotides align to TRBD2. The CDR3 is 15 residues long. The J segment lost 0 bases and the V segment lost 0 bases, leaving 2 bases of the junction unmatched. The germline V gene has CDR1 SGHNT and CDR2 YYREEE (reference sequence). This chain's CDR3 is CASSLGSGVSYEQYF. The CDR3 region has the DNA TGTGCCAGCAGCTTGGGTAGCGGGGTCTCCTACGAGCAGTACTTC.

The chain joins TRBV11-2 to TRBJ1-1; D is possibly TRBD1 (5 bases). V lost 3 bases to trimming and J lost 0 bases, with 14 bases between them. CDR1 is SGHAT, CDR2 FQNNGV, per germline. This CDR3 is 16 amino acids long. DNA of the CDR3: TGTGCCAGCAGCTTTTTCCAGGGCTTGATGAACACTGAAGCTTTCTTT. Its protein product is CASSFFQGLMNTEAFF.

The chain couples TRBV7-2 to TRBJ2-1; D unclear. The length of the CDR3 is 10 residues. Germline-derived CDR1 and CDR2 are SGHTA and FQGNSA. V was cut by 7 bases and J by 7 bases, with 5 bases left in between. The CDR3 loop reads CASKENEQFF. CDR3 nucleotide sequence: TGTGCCAGCAAAGAAAATGAGCAGTTCTTC.

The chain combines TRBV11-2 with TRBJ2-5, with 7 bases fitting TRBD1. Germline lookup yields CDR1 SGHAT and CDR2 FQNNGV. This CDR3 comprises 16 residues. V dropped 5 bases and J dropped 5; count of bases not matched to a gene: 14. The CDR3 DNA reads TGTGCCAGCAGCAACCAGGACAGGATCCCTGGGGAGACCCAGTACTTC. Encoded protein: CASSNQDRIPGETQYF. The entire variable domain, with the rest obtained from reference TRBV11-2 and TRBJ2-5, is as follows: EAGVAQSPRYKIIEKRQSVAFWCNPISGHATLYWYQQILGQGPKLLIQFQNNGVVDDSQLPKDRFSAERLKGVDSTLKIQPAKLEDSAVYLCASSNQDRIPGETQYFGPGTRLLVL.

The CDR3 protein is CASNPDLSSYNEQFF. The CDR3, as DNA: TGTGCCAGTAATCCAGACCTAAGCTCCTACAATGAGCAGTTCTTC. V usage is TRBV19 and J usage is TRBJ2-1, with D unclear. V gave up 7 bases and J gave up 0 bases, with 13 bases separating them. Looked up from germline, CDR1 is LNHDA and CDR2 is SQIVND (reference sequence). The length of the CDR3 is 15 residues.

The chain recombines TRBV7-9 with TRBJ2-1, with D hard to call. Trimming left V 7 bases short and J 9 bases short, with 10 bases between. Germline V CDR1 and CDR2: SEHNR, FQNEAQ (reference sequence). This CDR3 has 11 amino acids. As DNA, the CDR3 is TGTGCCAGCACCTCCGAAAGTGAGCAGTTCTTC. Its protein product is CASTSESEQFF.

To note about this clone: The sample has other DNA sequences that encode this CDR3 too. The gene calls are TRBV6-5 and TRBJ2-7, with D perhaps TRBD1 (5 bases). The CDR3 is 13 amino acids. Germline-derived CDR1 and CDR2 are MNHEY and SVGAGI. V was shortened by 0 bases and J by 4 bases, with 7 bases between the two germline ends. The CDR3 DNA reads TGTGCCAGCAGTTACTCTCAGGGTTACGAGCAGTACTTC. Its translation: CASSYSQGYEQYF.

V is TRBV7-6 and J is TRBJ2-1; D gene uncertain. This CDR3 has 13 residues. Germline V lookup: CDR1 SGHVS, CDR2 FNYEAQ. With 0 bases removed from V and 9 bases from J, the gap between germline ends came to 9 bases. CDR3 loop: CASSLAPGGEQFF. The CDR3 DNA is TGTGCCAGCAGCTTAGCCCCAGGTGGTGAGCAGTTCTTC.

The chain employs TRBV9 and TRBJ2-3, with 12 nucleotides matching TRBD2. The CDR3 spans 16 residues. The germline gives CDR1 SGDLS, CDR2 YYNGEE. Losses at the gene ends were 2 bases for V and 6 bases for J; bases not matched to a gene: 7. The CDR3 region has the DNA TGTGCCAGCAGCGTTCCACTAGCGGGGGGCCGGGATACGCAGTATTTT. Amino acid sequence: CASSVPLAGGRDTQYF.

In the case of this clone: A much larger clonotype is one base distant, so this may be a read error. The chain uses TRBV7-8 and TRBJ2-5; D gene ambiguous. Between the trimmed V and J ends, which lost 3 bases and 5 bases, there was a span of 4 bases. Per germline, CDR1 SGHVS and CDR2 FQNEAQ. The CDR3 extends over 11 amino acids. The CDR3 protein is CASSFGETQYF. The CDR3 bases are TGTGCCAGCAGCTTCGGGGAGACCCAGTACTTC.

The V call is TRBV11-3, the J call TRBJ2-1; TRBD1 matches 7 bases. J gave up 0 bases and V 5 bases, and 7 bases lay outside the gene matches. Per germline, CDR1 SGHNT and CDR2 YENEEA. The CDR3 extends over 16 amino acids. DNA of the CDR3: TGTGCCAGCAGCCCAGGGGGAATCAGCTCCTACAATGAGCAGTTCTTC. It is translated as CASSPGGISSYNEQFF.

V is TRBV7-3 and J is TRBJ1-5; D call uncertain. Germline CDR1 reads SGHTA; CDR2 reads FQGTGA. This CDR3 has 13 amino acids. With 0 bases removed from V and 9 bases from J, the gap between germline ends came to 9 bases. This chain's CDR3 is CASSLTGSGPQHF. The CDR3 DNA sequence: TGTGCCAGCAGCTTAACCGGGTCTGGGCCCCAGCATTTT.

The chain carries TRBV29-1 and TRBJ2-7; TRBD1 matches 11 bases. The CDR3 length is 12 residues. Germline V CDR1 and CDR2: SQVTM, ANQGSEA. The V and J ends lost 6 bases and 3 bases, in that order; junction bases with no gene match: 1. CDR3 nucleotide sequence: TGCAGCGTGGGACAGGGGGACTACGAGCAGTACTTC. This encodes CSVGQGDYEQYF.

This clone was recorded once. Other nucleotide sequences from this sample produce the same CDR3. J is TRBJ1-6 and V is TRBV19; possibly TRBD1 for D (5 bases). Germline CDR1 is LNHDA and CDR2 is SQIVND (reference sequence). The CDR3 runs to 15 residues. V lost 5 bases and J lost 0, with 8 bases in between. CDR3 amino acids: CASSPGGSYNSPLHF. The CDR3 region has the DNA TGTGCCAGTAGTCCCGGGGGCTCCTATAATTCACCCCTCCACTTT.

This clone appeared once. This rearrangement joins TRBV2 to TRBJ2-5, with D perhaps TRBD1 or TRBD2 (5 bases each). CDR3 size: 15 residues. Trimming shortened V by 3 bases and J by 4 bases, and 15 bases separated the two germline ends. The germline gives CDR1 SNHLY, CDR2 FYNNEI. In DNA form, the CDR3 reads TGTGCCAGCAGTGAGCCCCGGGACCTCGGAGAGACCCAGTACTTC. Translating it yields CASSEPRDLGETQYF.

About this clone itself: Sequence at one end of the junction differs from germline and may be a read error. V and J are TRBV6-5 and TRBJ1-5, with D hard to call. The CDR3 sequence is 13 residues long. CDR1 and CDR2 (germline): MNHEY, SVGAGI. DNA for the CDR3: TGTGCCGGCAGTTACTCCGGAGATCAGCCCCAGCATTTT. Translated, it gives CAGSYSGDQPQHF.

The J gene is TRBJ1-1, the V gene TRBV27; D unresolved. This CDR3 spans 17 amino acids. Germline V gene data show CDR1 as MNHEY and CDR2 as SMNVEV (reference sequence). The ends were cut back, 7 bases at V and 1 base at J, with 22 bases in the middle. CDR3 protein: CASNRVGPTGGNTEAFF. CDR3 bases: TGTGCCAGCAATCGGGTTGGGCCAACCGGCGGGAACACTGAAGCTTTCTTT.

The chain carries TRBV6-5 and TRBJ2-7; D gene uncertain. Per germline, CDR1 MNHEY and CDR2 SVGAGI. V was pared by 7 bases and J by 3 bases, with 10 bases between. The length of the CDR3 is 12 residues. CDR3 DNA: TGTGCCAGCACCGATTGGGACTACGAGCAGTACTTC. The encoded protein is CASTDWDYEQYF.

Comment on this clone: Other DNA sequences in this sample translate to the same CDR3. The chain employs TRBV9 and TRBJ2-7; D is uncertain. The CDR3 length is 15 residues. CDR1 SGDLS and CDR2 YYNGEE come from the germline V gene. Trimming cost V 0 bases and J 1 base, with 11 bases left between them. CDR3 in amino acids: CASSVGTSVSYEQYF. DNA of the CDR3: TGTGCCAGCAGCGTAGGAACGAGCGTGTCCTACGAGCAGTACTTC.

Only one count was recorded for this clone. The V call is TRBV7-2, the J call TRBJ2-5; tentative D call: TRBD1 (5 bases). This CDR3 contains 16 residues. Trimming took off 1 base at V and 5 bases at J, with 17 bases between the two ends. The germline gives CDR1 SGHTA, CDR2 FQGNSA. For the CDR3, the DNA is TGTGCCAGCAGCTTAGATGGGGCAGTTGGGCGGGAGACCCAGTACTTC. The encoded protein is CASSLDGAVGRETQYF.

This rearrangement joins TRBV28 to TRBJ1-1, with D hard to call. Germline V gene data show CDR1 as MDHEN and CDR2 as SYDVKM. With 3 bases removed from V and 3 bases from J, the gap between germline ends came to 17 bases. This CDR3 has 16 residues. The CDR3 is CASSFTLFREDTEAFF. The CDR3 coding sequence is TGTGCCAGCAGTTTTACCCTTTTTAGGGAGGACACTGAAGCTTTCTTT.

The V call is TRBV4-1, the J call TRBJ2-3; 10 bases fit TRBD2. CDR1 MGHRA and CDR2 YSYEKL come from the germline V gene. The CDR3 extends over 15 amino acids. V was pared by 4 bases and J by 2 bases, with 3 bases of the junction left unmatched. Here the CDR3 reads CASSPSGRDTDTQYF. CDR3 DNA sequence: TGCGCCAGCAGCCCAAGCGGGAGGGACACAGATACGCAGTATTTT.